A selection of T cell receptor beta chains follows, all from one sample in a study of T cell repertoires in cytomegalovirus infection. TCRdb itself ran the reads through MiXCR, one entry per CDR3 protein. The sample yields over 450,000 distinct CDR3 sequences, approximately 10% seen once. The sample comprised PBMCs. The receptors shown here come from a human donor in good health (CMV status not recorded). Some clones in this sample may be carry-over from other donors' samples. CDR3s include the opening cysteine and the closing phenylalanine or tryptophan. The order of the fields is J gene, V gene, CDR3 protein.

TRBJ2-5 | TRBV4-1 | CASSRVATGAETQYF
TRBJ2-1 | TRBV11-2 | CASSSPGGYNEQFF
TRBJ2-1 | TRBV19 | CASSLGGGAGEQFF
TRBJ1-2 | TRBV7-6 | CASSSLPRGPRDGYTF
TRBJ1-2 | TRBV10-3 | CAIMISGRQGIYGYTF
TRBJ2-1 | TRBV28 | CASSLGAGESYNEQFF
TRBJ2-5 | TRBV14 | CASSYRDRGGETQYF
TRBJ2-3 | TRBV20-1 | CSAATSSDTQYF
TRBJ1-1 | TRBV3-1 | CASSPTTEGTEAFF
TRBJ2-3 | TRBV15 | CATSNDGWTDTQYF
TRBJ2-5 | TRBV20-1 | CSASGAGGLQETQYF
TRBJ2-2 | TRBV5-1 | CASSREGTGELFF
TRBJ2-2 | TRBV28 | CASSPGQGDTGELFF
TRBJ2-7 | TRBV27 | CASSLEANSYEQYF
TRBJ1-1 | TRBV20-1 | CSARETGAYQGAFF
TRBJ2-3 | TRBV25-1 | CASSGPPLADTQYF
TRBJ1-3 | TRBV12-3/TRBV12-4 | CASSFPLTSGNTIYF
TRBJ1-5 | TRBV15 | CATSTSRAGTGRGRNQPQHF
TRBJ2-6 | TRBV7-9 | CASSLTVAGPLSGANVLTF
TRBJ1-2 | TRBV7-9 | CASSLDRGISDYGYTF
TRBJ1-6 | TRBV2 | CASSSQAGRHSPLHF
TRBJ1-5 | TRBV4-1 | CASSSAFTGQGGKPQHF
TRBJ1-2 | TRBV7-6 | CASSGGDGYTF
TRBJ2-1 | TRBV9 | CASSGGQGAYNEQFF
TRBJ1-1 | TRBV5-1 | CASSLGGGAWNTEAFF
TRBJ1-2 | TRBV10-3 | CAISESRQGNTF
TRBJ2-5 | TRBV2 | CASNPEETQYF
TRBJ1-2 | TRBV27 | CASSRERNYGYTF
TRBJ2-1 | TRBV20-1 | CSARAGAVYNEQFF
TRBJ2-5 | TRBV27 | CASSSSGVETQYF
TRBJ2-5 | TRBV7-2 | CASSLPRGGGKETQYF
TRBJ2-7 | TRBV27 | CASSFIRGGSYEQYF
TRBJ2-5 | TRBV7-2 | CASSLGAGGQKTQYF
TRBJ1-2 | TRBV6-6 | CASSRDLTRGYTF
TRBJ2-3 | TRBV29-1 | CSVEDWLAADTQYF
TRBJ2-3 | TRBV30 | CAWRDLRSQYF
TRBJ1-5 | TRBV19 | CASSYSGAGQPQHF
TRBJ2-2 | TRBV6-1 | CASSAGLAGANTGELFF